This T cell receptor beta chain stems from a study of blood T cell repertoires in COVID-19. The overall study: Collection of acute and convalescent COVID-19 samples took place in the United States, Italy and Spain.

Original processing methods: Quantification of nucleated cells was approximated via reference gene primer amplification. Here immunoSEQ multiplex PCR was the method, and the copy in TCRdb shows in-frame clones only, minus some. V and J calls and clone size are copied from that table; D and trimming were computed from the DNA. The top ten clones hold 1% to 1.5% of a sample with around 380,000 clones, around 87% of them seen once. The CDR3 is made up of 15 amino acids. Germline-derived CDR1 and CDR2 are LGHNT and FRNRAP. The J segment lost 5 bases and the V segment lost 1 base, leaving 5 bases of the junction unmatched. The sample holds one count of this clone. The study drew participants aged roughly 18 to 89 years from approximately 23 US areas.

This receptor was taken from a man between 25 and 39 years old who had recovered from COVID-19. Source material: PBMCs or T cells enriched from blood (not recorded which). The chain joins TRBV12-5 to TRBJ2-5; TRBD1 agrees at 9 bases. The CDR3 loop reads CASGLGDREAETQYF. CDR3 DNA: TGTGCTAGTGGTTTGGGGGACAGGGAGGCGGAGACCCAGTACTTC.